This is a list of T cell receptor beta chains from one sample in a study of cytomegalovirus exposure and HLA in healthy donors. Sequenced by immunoSEQ multiplex PCR; TCRdb stores in-frame clones only, minus some. The table has around 160,000 clones, 60% to 80% seen once. The sequencing sample was made of PBMCs. The receptors originated from a woman aged 40 to 49 in good health and CMV-seropositive. Each CDR3 is given with its conserved first and last residue. The order of the fields is clone size, D gene, V gene, J gene, CDR3 DNA, CDR3 protein. D genes are given only for firm matches. Size is stated for part of the rows, as once, few or many counts, or as a class when the clone is expanded.

abundance: NA; d_gene: NA; v_gene: TRBV5-4; j_gene: TRBJ2-3; CDR3nt: TGTGCCAGCAGCTTGGCGGGGATACTAAGTTTTAGCACAGATACGCAGTATTTT; CDR3aa: CASSLAGILSFSTDTQYF
abundance: NA; d_gene: TRBD2; v_gene: TRBV7-2; j_gene: TRBJ2-5; CDR3nt: TGTGCCAGCAGCTTCAGAGCGGGACAAGAGACCCAGTACTTC; CDR3aa: CASSFRAGQETQYF
abundance: NA; d_gene: NA; v_gene: TRBV4-1; j_gene: TRBJ2-2; CDR3nt: TGCGCCAGCAGCCAGGGCCAGGAGAACACCGGGGAGCTGTTTTTT; CDR3aa: CASSQGQENTGELFF
abundance: few; d_gene: NA; v_gene: TRBV7-2; j_gene: TRBJ2-5; CDR3nt: TGTGCCAGCAGCTTAGTAGGGAGCCCCGAGCAAGAGACCCAGTACTTC; CDR3aa: CASSLVGSPEQETQYF
abundance: NA; d_gene: TRBD1; v_gene: TRBV6-5; j_gene: TRBJ2-5; CDR3nt: TGTGCCAGCAGTTACTCCGGACAGGGTAAAGAGACCCAGTACTTC; CDR3aa: CASSYSGQGKETQYF
abundance: NA; d_gene: TRBD1; v_gene: TRBV5-1; j_gene: TRBJ1-4; CDR3nt: TGCGCCAGCAGCCGGGACAGGGGGCTTGAAAAACTGTTTTTT; CDR3aa: CASSRDRGLEKLFF
abundance: NA; d_gene: NA; v_gene: TRBV2; j_gene: TRBJ2-3; CDR3nt: TGTGCCAGCCATCCGGAGCGGGGCACAGATACGCAGTATTTT; CDR3aa: CASHPERGTDTQYF
abundance: NA; d_gene: TRBD1; v_gene: TRBV19; j_gene: TRBJ2-3; CDR3nt: TGTGCCAGTAGTATCGACAGGGTCACAGATACGCAGTATTTT; CDR3aa: CASSIDRVTDTQYF
abundance: few; d_gene: TRBD2; v_gene: TRBV4-2; j_gene: TRBJ2-1; CDR3nt: TGTGCCAGCAGCCAACAATCGGCGGGAGAAGGCCATGAGCAGTTCTTC; CDR3aa: CASSQQSAGEGHEQFF
abundance: NA; d_gene: NA; v_gene: TRBV7-9; j_gene: TRBJ2-5; CDR3nt: TGTGCCTCCGGGAGGGGGCTGGAAGAGACCCAGTACTTC; CDR3aa: CASGRGLEETQYF
abundance: few; d_gene: NA; v_gene: TRBV6-5; j_gene: TRBJ1-2; CDR3nt: TGTGCCAGCAGTTACTCTCGGGGGAACTATGGCTACACCTTC; CDR3aa: CASSYSRGNYGYTF
abundance: few; d_gene: TRBD1; v_gene: TRBV19; j_gene: TRBJ2-2; CDR3nt: TGTGCCAGTAAGGACAGGGGGCGCGGGGAGCTGTTTTTT; CDR3aa: CASKDRGRGELFF
abundance: NA; d_gene: NA; v_gene: TRBV2; j_gene: TRBJ2-6; CDR3nt: TGTGCCAGCAGTGTGGGACTTGCATTGGGTGGGGCCAACGTCCTGACTTTC; CDR3aa: CASSVGLALGGANVLTF
abundance: NA; d_gene: TRBD1; v_gene: TRBV6-5; j_gene: TRBJ1-4; CDR3nt: TGTGCCACTTCGCCCGGGACAGTTAATGAAAAACTGTTTTTT; CDR3aa: CATSPGTVNEKLFF
abundance: NA; d_gene: NA; v_gene: TRBV4-3; j_gene: TRBJ2-3; CDR3nt: TGCGCCAGCAGCCAGCTAGTCAGGGGCACAGATACGCAGTATTTT; CDR3aa: CASSQLVRGTDTQYF
abundance: once; d_gene: TRBD2; v_gene: TRBV11-2; j_gene: TRBJ2-2; CDR3nt: TGTGCCAGCAGCTTTACCCGCGGGGGTTTCGGCGGGGAGCTGTTTTTT; CDR3aa: CASSFTRGGFGGELFF
abundance: NA; d_gene: NA; v_gene: TRBV30; j_gene: TRBJ1-4; CDR3nt: TGTGCCTGGGTGCTTTATGAGAGGAGGGCAACTAATGAAAAACTGTTTTTT; CDR3aa: CAWVLYERRATNEKLFF
abundance: NA; d_gene: TRBD1; v_gene: TRBV7-9; j_gene: TRBJ1-2; CDR3nt: TGTGCCAGCAGCTTAGGACAGACAGGGGGCTACTATGGCTACACCTTC; CDR3aa: CASSLGQTGGYYGYTF
abundance: once; d_gene: NA; v_gene: TRBV4-1; j_gene: TRBJ2-7; CDR3nt: TGCGCCAGCAGCCAACGGGACACTGACTACGAGCAGTACTTC; CDR3aa: CASSQRDTDYEQYF
abundance: NA; d_gene: NA; v_gene: TRBV6-5; j_gene: TRBJ2-3; CDR3nt: TGTGCCAGCAGACAGGACAGCACAGATACGCAGTATTTT; CDR3aa: CASRQDSTDTQYF
abundance: NA; d_gene: NA; v_gene: TRBV18; j_gene: TRBJ1-2; CDR3nt: TGTGCCAGCTCACCGTCGACAGGACAAAGCTATGGCTACACCTTC; CDR3aa: CASSPSTGQSYGYTF
abundance: few; d_gene: TRBD1; v_gene: TRBV19; j_gene: TRBJ2-6; CDR3nt: TGTGCCAGTAGTCCCAGGCGCGTTTCGAGACAGGGGGTCTCTGGGGCCAACGTCCTGACTTTC; CDR3aa: CASSPRRVSRQGVSGANVLTF